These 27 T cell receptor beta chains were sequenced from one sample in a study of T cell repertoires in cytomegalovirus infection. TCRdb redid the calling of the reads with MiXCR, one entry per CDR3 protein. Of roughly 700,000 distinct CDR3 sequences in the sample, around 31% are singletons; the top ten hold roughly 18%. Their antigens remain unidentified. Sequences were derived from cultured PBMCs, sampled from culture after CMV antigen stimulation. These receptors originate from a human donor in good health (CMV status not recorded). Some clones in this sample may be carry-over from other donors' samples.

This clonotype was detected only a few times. This CDR3 reads CASSPGRVNTEAFF. The CDR3, as DNA: TGTGCCAGCAGTCCAGGACGGGTAAACACTGAAGCTTTCTTT. The chain is built from TRBV12-3 or TRBV12-4 and TRBJ1-1; D unresolved. Trimming took off 5 bases at V and 2 bases at J, with 12 bases between the two ends. The CDR3 has 14 residues.

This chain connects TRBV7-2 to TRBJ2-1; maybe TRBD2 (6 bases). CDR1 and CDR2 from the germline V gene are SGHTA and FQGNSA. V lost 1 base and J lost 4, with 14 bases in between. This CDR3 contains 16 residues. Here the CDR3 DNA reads TGTGCCAGCAGCTTAGGGGGATCGGGAGCTTACAATGAGCAGTTCTTC. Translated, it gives CASSLGGSGAYNEQFF.

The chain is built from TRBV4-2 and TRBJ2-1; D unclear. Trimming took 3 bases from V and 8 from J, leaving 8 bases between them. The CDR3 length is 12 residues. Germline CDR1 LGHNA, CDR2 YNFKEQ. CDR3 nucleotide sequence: TGTGCCAGCAGCCACCCACGGCATGAGCAGTTCTTC. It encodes CASSHPRHEQFF.

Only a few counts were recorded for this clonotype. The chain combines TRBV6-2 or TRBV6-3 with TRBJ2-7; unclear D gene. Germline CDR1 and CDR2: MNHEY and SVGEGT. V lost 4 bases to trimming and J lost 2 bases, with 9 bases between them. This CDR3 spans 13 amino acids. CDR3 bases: TGTGCCAGCAGTTCACGGATTACCTACGAGCAGTACTTC. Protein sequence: CASSSRITYEQYF.

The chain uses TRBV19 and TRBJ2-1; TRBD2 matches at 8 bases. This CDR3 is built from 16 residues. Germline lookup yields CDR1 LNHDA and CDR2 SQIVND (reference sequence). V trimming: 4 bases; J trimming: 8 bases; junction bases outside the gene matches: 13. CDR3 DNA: TGTGCCAGTAGTACGGTGGGCAGCGGGAGAAGGGATGAGCAGTTCTTC. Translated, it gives CASSTVGSGRRDEQFF.

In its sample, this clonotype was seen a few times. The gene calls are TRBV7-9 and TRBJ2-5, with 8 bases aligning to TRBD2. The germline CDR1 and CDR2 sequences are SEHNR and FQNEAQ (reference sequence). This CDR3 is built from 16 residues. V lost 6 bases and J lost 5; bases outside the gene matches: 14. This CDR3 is CASRLAGRHRGETQYF. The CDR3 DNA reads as TGTGCCAGCAGGCTAGCGGGCCGCCACCGAGGGGAGACCCAGTACTTC.

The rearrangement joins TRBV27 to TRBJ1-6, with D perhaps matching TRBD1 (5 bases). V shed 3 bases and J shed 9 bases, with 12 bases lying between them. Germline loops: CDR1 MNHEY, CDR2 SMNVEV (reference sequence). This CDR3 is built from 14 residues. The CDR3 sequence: CASSLSGFSSPLHF. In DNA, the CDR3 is TGTGCCAGCAGTTTGTCAGGGTTTAGTTCACCCCTCCACTTT.

The CDR3 DNA reads as TGTGCCAGTAGTATCCCCGGGACAACTATTTACAATGAGCAGTTCTTC. Protein sequence: CASSIPGTTIYNEQFF. J is TRBJ2-1 and V is TRBV19, with a tentative D call TRBD1 (6 bases). Germline lookup yields CDR1 LNHDA and CDR2 SQIVND (reference sequence). The CDR3 sequence is 16 residues long. The ends were cut back, 3 bases at V and 4 bases at J, with 16 bases in the middle.

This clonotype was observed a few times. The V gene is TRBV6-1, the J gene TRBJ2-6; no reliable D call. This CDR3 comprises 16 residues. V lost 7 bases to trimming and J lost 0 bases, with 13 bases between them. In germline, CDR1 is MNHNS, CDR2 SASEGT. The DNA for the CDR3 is TGTGCCAGCAAGGAAGGCGGCTCCTCTGGGGCCAACGTCCTGACTTTC. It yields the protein CASKEGGSSGANVLTF.

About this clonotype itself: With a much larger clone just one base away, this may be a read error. The DNA of the CDR3 is TGTGCCAGTAGTATGAGGGATACGCAGTATTTT. Residues: CASSMRDTQYF. The chain links TRBV19 to TRBJ2-3; D gene unclear. The CDR3 totals 11 residues. Germline CDR1 LNHDA, CDR2 SQIVND (reference sequence). Trimming took off 3 bases at V and 6 bases at J, with 4 bases between the two ends.

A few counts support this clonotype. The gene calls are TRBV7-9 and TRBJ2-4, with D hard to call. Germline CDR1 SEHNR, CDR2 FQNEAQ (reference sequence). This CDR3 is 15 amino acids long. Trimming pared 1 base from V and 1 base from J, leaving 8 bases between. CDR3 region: CASSLGDGAKNIQYF. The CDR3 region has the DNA TGTGCCAGCAGCTTAGGAGATGGGGCCAAAAACATTCAGTACTTC.

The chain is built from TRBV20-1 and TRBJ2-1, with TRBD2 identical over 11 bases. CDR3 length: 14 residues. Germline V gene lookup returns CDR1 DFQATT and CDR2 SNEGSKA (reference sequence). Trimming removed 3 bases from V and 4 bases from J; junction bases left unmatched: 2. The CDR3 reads CSARRTSGYNEQFF. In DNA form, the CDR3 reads TGCAGTGCTAGGCGGACTAGCGGGTACAATGAGCAGTTCTTC.

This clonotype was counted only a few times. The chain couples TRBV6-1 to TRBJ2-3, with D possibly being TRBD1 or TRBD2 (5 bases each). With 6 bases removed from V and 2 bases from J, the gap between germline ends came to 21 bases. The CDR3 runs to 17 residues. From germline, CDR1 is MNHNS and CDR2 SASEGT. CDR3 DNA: TGTGCCAGCAGCTCGCTTGGGACCCAAGGAAACACAGATACGCAGTATTTT. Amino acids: CASSSLGTQGNTDTQYF.

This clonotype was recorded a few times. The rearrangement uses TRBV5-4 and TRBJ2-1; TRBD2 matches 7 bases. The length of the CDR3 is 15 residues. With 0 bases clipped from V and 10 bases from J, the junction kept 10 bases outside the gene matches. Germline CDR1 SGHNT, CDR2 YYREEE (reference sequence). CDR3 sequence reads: CASSLVSSGPPEQFF. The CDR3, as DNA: TGTGCCAGCAGCTTGGTATCTAGCGGACCACCCGAGCAGTTCTTC.

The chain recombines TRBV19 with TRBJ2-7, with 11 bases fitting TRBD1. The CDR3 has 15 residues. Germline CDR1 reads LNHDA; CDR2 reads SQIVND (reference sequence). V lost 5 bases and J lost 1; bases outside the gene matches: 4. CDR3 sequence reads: CASSVGTGGSYEQYF. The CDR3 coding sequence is TGTGCCAGTAGTGTCGGGACAGGGGGTTCCTACGAGCAGTACTTC.

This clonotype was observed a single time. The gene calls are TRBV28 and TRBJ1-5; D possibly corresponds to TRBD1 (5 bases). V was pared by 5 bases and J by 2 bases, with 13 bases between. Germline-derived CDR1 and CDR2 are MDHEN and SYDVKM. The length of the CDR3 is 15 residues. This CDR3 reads CASSPPLGGNQPQHF. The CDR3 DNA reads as TGTGCCAGCAGTCCACCCCTGGGGGGCAATCAGCCCCAGCATTTT.

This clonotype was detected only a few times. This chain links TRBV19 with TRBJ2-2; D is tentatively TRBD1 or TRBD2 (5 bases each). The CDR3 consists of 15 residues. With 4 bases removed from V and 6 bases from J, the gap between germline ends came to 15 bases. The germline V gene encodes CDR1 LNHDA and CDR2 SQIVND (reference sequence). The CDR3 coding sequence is TGTGCCAGTAGTAACCGGGACGCCGGGCCCGGGGAGCTGTTTTTT. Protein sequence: CASSNRDAGPGELFF. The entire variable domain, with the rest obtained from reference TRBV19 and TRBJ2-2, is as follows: DGGITQSPKYLFRKEGQNVTLSCEQNLNHDAMYWYRQDPGQGLRLIYYSQIVNDFQKGDIAEGYSVSREKKESFPLTVTSAQKNPTAFYLCASSNRDAGPGELFFGEGSRLTVL.

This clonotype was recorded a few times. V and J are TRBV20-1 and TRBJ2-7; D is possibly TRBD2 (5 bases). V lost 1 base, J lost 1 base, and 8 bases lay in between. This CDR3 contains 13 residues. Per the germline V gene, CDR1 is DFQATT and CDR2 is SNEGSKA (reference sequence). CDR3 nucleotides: TGCAGTGCTAGAGGGACTTCGTCCTACGAGCAGTACTTC. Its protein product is CSARGTSSYEQYF.

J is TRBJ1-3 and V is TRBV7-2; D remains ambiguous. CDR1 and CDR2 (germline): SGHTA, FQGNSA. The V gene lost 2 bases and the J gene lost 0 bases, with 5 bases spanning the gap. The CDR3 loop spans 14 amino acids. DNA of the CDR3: TGTGCCAGCAGCTTAATTAGCTCTGGAAACACCATATATTTT. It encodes CASSLISSGNTIYF.

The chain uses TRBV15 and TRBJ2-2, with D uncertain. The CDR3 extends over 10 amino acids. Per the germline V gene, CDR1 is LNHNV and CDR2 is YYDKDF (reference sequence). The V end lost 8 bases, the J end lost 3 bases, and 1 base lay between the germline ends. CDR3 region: CATHTGELFF. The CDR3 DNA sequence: TGTGCCACCCACACCGGGGAGCTGTTTTTT. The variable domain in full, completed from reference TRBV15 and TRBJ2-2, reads DAMVIQNPRYQVTQFGKPVTLSCSQTLNHNVMYWYQQKSSQAPKLLFHYYDKDFNNEADTPDNFQSRRPNTSFCFLDIRSPGLGDTAMYLCATHTGELFFGEGSRLTVL.

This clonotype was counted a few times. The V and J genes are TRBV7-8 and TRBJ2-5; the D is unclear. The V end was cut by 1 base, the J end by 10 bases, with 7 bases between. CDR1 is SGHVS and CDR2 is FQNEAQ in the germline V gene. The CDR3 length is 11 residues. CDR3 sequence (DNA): TGTGCCAGCAGCTTAGTTAGTTTCCAGTACTTC. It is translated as CASSLVSFQYF.

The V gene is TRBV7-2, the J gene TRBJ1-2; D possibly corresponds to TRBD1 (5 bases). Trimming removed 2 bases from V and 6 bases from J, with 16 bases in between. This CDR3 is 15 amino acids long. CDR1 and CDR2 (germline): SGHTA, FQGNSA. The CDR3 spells CASSLNLGQTHGYTF. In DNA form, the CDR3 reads TGTGCCAGCAGCTTAAACCTGGGGCAGACTCATGGCTACACCTTC.

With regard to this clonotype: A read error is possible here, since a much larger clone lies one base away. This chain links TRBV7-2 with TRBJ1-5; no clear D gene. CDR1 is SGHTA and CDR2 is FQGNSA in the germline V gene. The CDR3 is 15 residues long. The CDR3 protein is CASSPRRAVNQPKHF. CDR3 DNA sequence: TGTGCCAGCAGCCCCCGGAGGGCTGTTAATCAGCCCAAGCATTTT.

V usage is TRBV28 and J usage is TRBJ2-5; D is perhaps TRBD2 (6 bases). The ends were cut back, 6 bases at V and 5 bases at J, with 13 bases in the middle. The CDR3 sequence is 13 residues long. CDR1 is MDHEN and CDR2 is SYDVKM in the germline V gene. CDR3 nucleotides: TGTGCCAGCAGGGGCTATGGGGGGGAGACCCAGTACTTC. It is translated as CASRGYGGETQYF.

The CDR3 DNA follows: TGTGCCAGCAGCTTTTTCTCCACGAACACCGGGGAGCTGTTTTTT. It translates to CASSFFSTNTGELFF. The J gene is TRBJ2-2, the V gene TRBV7-9, with D unclear. Germline V gives CDR1 SEHNR, CDR2 FQNEAQ (reference sequence). Trimming pared 3 bases from V and 0 bases from J, leaving 8 bases between. The CDR3 length is 15 residues.

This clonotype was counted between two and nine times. Here the CDR3 DNA reads TGTGCCAGCAGCGGCAGGGTCGGTGGCGGGGAGCTGTTTTTT. Translating it yields CASSGRVGGGELFF. V and J are TRBV7-2 and TRBJ2-2, with D tentatively TRBD1 (5 bases). Trimming pared 5 bases from V and 7 bases from J, leaving 14 bases between. CDR3 length: 14 residues. CDR1 SGHTA and CDR2 FQGNSA come from the germline V gene.

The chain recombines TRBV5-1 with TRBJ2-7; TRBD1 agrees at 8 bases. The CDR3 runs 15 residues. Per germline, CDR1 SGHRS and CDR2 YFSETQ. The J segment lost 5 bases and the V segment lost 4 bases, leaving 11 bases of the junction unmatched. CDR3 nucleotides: TGCGCCAGCAGCCAGGGATGGACAGGGATGAACGAGCAGTACTTC. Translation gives CASSQGWTGMNEQYF.